One and the same sample provided the 10 T cell receptor beta chains below, sequenced in a study of blood T cell repertoires in COVID-19. The protocol was immunoSEQ multiplex PCR, while the TCRdb copy is restricted to in-frame clones and leaves out a portion. The top ten clones hold around 1.8% of a sample with 200,000 to 250,000 clones, under 85% of them seen once. The sequencing input was PBMCs or T cells enriched from blood (not recorded which). These receptors all stem from a man in his sixties who had recovered from COVID-19.

The gene calls are TRBV19 and TRBJ1-2, with D hard to call. Trimming cost V 8 bases and J 0 bases, with 13 bases left between them. The CDR3 runs 14 residues. The germline V gene has CDR1 LNHDA and CDR2 SQIVND (reference sequence). The CDR3 region has the DNA TGTGCCAGTTCTTCCGTCCTGTCTAACTATGGCTACACCTTC. Translation gives CASSSVLSNYGYTF.

This chain connects TRBV11-2 to TRBJ1-6, with 7 positions matching TRBD1. Germline V gives CDR1 SGHAT, CDR2 FQNNGV. J was trimmed by 10 bases and V by 4 bases; bases with no gene match: 7. The CDR3 extends over 14 amino acids. DNA for the CDR3: TGTGCCAGCAGCTCGGACAGGAGGGACTCACCCCTCCACTTT. As protein: CASSSDRRDSPLHF.

The chain uses TRBV6-2 or TRBV6-3 and TRBJ1-6; the D gene is possibly TRBD1 (5 bases). Germline V gene sequence: CDR1 MNHEY, CDR2 SVGEGT. Trimming stripped 6 bases from V and 5 bases from J, with 17 bases between. The CDR3 loop spans 16 amino acids. The CDR3 here is CASSPPSRRDNSPLHF. The DNA of the CDR3 is TGTGCCAGCAGCCCCCCCTCCCGCAGGGATAATTCACCCCTCCACTTT.

The chain employs TRBV7-9 and TRBJ2-5; perhaps TRBD1 as D (5 bases). The germline V gene has CDR1 SEHNR and CDR2 FQNEAQ (reference sequence). The length of the CDR3 is 13 residues. V was trimmed by 5 bases and J by 11 bases, leaving 18 bases between them. As DNA, the CDR3 is TGTGCCAGCAGCCAAACCACTGGACACCCGCAGTACTTC. It specifies CASSQTTGHPQYF. Together with reference TRBV7-9 and TRBJ2-5, the CDR3 gives the full variable domain: DTGVSQNPRHKITKRGQNVTFRCDPISEHNRLYWYRQTLGQGPEFLTYFQNEAQLEKSRLLSDRFSAERPKGSFSTLEIQRTEQGDSAMYLCASSQTTGHPQYFGPGTRLLVL.

CDR3 DNA sequence: TGTGCCAGCAGCTTAAATCCGGGACAAGAGACCCAGTACTTC. Translating it yields CASSLNPGQETQYF. The chain combines TRBV7-3 with TRBJ2-5; D might be TRBD2 (5 bases). The V and J ends lost 1 base and 2 bases respectively, with 8 bases between them. The CDR3 extends over 14 amino acids. CDR1 is SGHTA and CDR2 is FQGTGA in the germline V gene. The full variable domain, rest sourced from reference TRBV7-3 and TRBJ2-5, is GAGVSQTPSNKVTEKGKYVELRCDPISGHTALYWYRQSLGQGPEFLIYFQGTGAADDSGLPNDRFFAVRPEGSVSTLKIQRTERGDSAVYLCASSLNPGQETQYFGPGTRLLVL.

The V and J genes are TRBV30 and TRBJ2-3; maybe TRBD1 (6 bases). V gave up 2 bases and J gave up 0 bases, with 18 bases separating them. Germline loops: CDR1 GTSNPN, CDR2 SVGIG (reference sequence). The CDR3 has 17 residues. CDR3 nucleotide sequence: TGTGCCTGGAGTAAATCCGGGACAAACCCTAGCACAGATACGCAGTATTTT. This encodes CAWSKSGTNPSTDTQYF.

The chain uses TRBV5-1 and TRBJ1-2, with 7 bases that match TRBD1. The CDR3 extends over 14 amino acids. From germline, CDR1 is SGHRS and CDR2 YFSETQ. V was pared by 3 bases and J by 3 bases, with 5 bases of the junction left unmatched. The DNA for the CDR3 is TGCGCCAGCAGCTGGAACACAGGGGACTATGGCTACACCTTC. Protein: CASSWNTGDYGYTF.

V gene TRBV6-5 combines with J gene TRBJ1-3; possible D gene TRBD1, 5 bases. Germline assignment: CDR1 MNHEY and CDR2 SVGAGI. This CDR3 comprises 15 residues. V lost 4 bases to trimming and J lost 4 bases, with 14 bases between them. The DNA of the CDR3 is TGTGCCAGCAGTTGGGGGGGTTTTTCAGGAAACACCATATATTTT. Its protein product is CASSWGGFSGNTIYF.

This clone was seen more than once but under ten times. The CDR3 here is CASSLGQGVIGNTIYF. The DNA for the CDR3 is TGTGCCAGCAGCTTGGGACAGGGAGTAATTGGAAACACCATATATTTT. V usage is TRBV5-6 and J usage is TRBJ1-3; 7 nucleotides match TRBD1. The CDR3 sequence is 16 residues long. Germline values: CDR1 SGHDT, CDR2 YYEEEE. V shed 0 bases, J shed 3 bases, and the junction held 6 bases outside the gene matches. The full variable domain, rest sourced from reference TRBV5-6 and TRBJ1-3, is DAGVTQSPTHLIKTRGQQVTLRCSPKSGHDTVSWYQQALGQGPQFIFQYYEEEERQRGNFPDRFSGHQFPNYSSELNVNALLLGDSALYLCASSLGQGVIGNTIYFGEGSWLTVV.

The rearrangement joins TRBV6-2 or TRBV6-3 to TRBJ2-5; TRBD2 agrees at 9 bases. The CDR3 contains 16 residues. The trim removed 5 bases at V and 2 bases at J, leaving 9 bases unmatched. Germline V gene data show CDR1 as MNHEY and CDR2 as SVGEGT. The CDR3 region has the DNA TGTGCCAGCAGTACCAGGCTAGCGGGATGGCAAGAGACCCAGTACTTC. This sequence encodes CASSTRLAGWQETQYF.